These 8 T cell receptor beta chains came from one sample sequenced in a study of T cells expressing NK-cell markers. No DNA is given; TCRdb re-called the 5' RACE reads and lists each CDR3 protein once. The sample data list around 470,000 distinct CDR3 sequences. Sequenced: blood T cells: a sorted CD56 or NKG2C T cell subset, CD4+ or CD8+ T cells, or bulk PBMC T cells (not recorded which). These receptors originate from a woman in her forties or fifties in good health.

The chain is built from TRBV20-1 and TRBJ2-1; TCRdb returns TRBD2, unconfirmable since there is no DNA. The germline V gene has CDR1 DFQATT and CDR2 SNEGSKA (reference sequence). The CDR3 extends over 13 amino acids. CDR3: CSASRARTNEQFF.

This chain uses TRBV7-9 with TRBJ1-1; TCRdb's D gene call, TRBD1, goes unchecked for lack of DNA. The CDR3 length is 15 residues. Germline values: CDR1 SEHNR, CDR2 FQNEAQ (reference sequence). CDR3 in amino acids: CASSLAVGGGTEAFF.

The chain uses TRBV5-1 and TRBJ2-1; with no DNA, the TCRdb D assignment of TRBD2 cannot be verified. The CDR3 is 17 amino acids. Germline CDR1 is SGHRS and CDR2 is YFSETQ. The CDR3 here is CASRLAGGASSYNEQFF.

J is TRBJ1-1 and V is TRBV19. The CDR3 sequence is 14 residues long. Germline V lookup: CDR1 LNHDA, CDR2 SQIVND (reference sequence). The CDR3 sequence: CASSVRVFNTEAFF.

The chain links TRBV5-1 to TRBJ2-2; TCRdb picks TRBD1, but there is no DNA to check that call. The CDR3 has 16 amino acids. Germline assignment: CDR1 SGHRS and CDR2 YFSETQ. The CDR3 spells CASTRTAPPNTGELFF.

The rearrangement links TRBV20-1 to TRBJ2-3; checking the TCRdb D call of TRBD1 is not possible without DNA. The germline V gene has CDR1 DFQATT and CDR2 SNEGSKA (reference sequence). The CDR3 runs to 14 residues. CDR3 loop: CSARAPTSSDTQYF.

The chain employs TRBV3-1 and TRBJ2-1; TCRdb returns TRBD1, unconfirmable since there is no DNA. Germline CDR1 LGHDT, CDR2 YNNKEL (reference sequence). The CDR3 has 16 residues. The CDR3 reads CASSPGGQGNYNEQFF.

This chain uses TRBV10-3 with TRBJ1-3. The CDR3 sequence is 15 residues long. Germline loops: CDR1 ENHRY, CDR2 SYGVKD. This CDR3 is CAISETAPPGNTIYF.